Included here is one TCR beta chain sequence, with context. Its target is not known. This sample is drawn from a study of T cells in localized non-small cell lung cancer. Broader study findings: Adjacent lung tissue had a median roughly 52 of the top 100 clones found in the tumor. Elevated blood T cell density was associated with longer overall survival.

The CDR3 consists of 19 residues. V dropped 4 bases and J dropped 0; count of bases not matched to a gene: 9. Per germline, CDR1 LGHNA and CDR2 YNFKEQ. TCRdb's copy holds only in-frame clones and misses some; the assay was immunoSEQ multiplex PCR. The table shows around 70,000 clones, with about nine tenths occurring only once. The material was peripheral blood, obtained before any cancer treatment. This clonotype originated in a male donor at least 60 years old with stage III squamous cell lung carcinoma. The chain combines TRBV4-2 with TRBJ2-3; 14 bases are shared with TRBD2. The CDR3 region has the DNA TGTGCCAGCAGCCTGGGACTAGCGGGGGAATTTTCTAGCACAGATACGCAGTATTTT. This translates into CASSLGLAGEFSSTDTQYF.